These 20 T cell receptor beta chains were all obtained from the same sample, sequenced in a study of control samples from healthy donors and cancer patients. Repertoires were generated with immunoSEQ multiplex PCR, while TCRdb's copy carries only in-frame clones and drops some. The data show tens of thousands of clones, nearly 96% seen once. The sample taken for sequencing was blood. The receptors were sampled from a woman under 40 in good health.

The V call is TRBV28, the J call TRBJ2-7, with D perhaps TRBD1 or TRBD2 (6 bases each). V lost 6 bases to trimming and J lost 0 bases, with 15 bases between them. CDR1 and CDR2 (germline): MDHEN, SYDVKM. The CDR3 runs to 15 residues. CDR3: CASRPGGAISYEQYF. CDR3 DNA: TGTGCCAGCAGACCCGGGGGCGCGATCTCCTACGAGCAGTACTTC. The full variable domain, with the rest looked up from reference TRBV28 and TRBJ2-7, is DVKVTQSSRYLVKRTGEKVFLECVQDMDHENMFWYRQDPGLGLRLIYFSYDVKMKEKGDIPEGYSVSREKKERFSLILESASTNQTSMYLCASRPGGAISYEQYFGPGTRLTVT.

The V call is TRBV10-3, the J call TRBJ2-1; D is possibly TRBD1 or TRBD2 (5 bases each). Germline values: CDR1 ENHRY, CDR2 SYGVKD. Trimming stripped 6 bases from V and 7 bases from J, with 10 bases between. CDR3 length equals 12 residues. As DNA, the CDR3 is TGTGCCATCAGGAGGGGCTCGAATGAGCAGTTCTTC. Its protein is CAIRRGSNEQFF.

This chain uses TRBV14 with TRBJ1-3; tentative D call: TRBD1 (6 bases). The germline gives CDR1 SGHDN, CDR2 FVKESK. The CDR3 runs to 16 residues. V was pared by 3 bases and J by 0 bases, with 12 bases between. The CDR3: CASSQYRASSGNTIYF. DNA for the CDR3: TGTGCCAGCAGCCAGTACAGGGCAAGCTCTGGAAACACCATATATTTT.

The V call is TRBV7-8, the J call TRBJ2-3; TRBD2 might be the D (6 bases). This CDR3 has 18 amino acids. Looked up from germline, CDR1 is SGHVS and CDR2 is FQNEAQ. Trimming removed 4 bases from V and 0 bases from J, with 20 bases in between. The CDR3 reads CASSSFGRDSLSTDTQYF. CDR3 nucleotide sequence: TGTGCCAGCAGCTCCTTTGGTAGGGACTCCCTGAGCACAGATACGCAGTATTTT.

The chain has TRBV30 and TRBJ2-1; TRBD2 matches 7 bases. This CDR3 is built from 14 residues. Germline values: CDR1 GTSNPN, CDR2 SVGIG (reference sequence). The V segment lost 0 bases and the J segment 10 bases; nucleotides outside the gene matches: 9. The CDR3: CAWSVRRESREQFF. In nucleotides, the CDR3 is TGTGCCTGGAGTGTACGGCGGGAGTCCAGGGAGCAGTTCTTC. Filled out from reference TRBV30 and TRBJ2-1, the complete variable domain reads SQTIHQWPATLVQPVGSPLSLECTVEGTSNPNLYWYRQAAGRGLQLLFYSVGIGQISSEVPQNLSASRPQDRQFILSSKKLLLSDSGFYLCAWSVRRESREQFFGPGTRLTVL.

The chain employs TRBV18 and TRBJ2-7, with TRBD1 matching over 9 bases. Germline V gene lookup returns CDR1 KGHSH and CDR2 LQKENI. The CDR3 covers 15 residues. With V trimmed by 3 bases and J by 2 bases, 5 bases remained unmatched. CDR3: CASSPRTGAAYEQYF. The CDR3 DNA reads TGTGCCAGCTCACCGAGGACAGGGGCGGCCTACGAGCAGTACTTC. The whole variable domain, remainder taken from reference TRBV18 and TRBJ2-7, is NAGVMQNPRHLVRRRGQEARLRCSPMKGHSHVYWYRQLPEEGLKFMVYLQKENIIDESGMPKERFSAEFPKEGPSILRIQQVVRGDSAAYFCASSPRTGAAYEQYFGPGTRLTVT.

V is TRBV6-1 and J is TRBJ2-5; no definite D call. V was trimmed by 0 bases and J by 4 bases, leaving 3 bases between them. The germline V gene encodes CDR1 MNHNS and CDR2 SASEGT. This CDR3 spans 12 amino acids. This CDR3 reads CASSEALETQYF. The CDR3 DNA sequence: TGTGCCAGCAGTGAAGCGCTAGAGACCCAGTACTTC.

This rearrangement joins TRBV11-2 to TRBJ2-5; 7 nucleotides agree with TRBD1. The V segment lost 5 bases and the J segment 2 bases; nucleotides outside the gene matches: 8. Germline CDR1 and CDR2: SGHAT and FQNNGV. The CDR3 totals 15 residues. CDR3 nucleotides: TGTGCCAGCAGCACAACGGACAGGTCACAAGAGACCCAGTACTTC. Encoded protein: CASSTTDRSQETQYF.

This chain links TRBV2 with TRBJ2-2; no reliable D call. Germline V gene data show CDR1 as SNHLY and CDR2 as FYNNEI. V gave up 4 bases and J gave up 5 bases, with 8 bases separating them. The CDR3 has 13 amino acids. The CDR3: CASSAVITGELFF. The CDR3 DNA is TGTGCCAGCAGTGCTGTAATTACCGGGGAGCTGTTTTTT.

This clone was recorded once. The rearrangement joins TRBV2 to TRBJ2-3, with D perhaps being TRBD1 or TRBD2 (5 bases each). Trimming shortened V by 7 bases and J by 6 bases, and 20 bases separated the two germline ends. The V gene's germline CDR1 is SNHLY and CDR2 FYNNEI. The CDR3 totals 15 residues. The CDR3 protein is CASIPGRSGADTQYF. The CDR3 DNA is TGTGCCAGCATACCGGGACGCTCTGGGGCGGATACGCAGTATTTT.

The gene calls are TRBV5-6 and TRBJ2-3, with D uncertain. There are 11 residues in the CDR3. The V end lost 2 bases, the J end lost 2 bases, and 0 bases lay between the germline ends. CDR1 SGHDT and CDR2 YYEEEE come from the germline V gene. The CDR3 loop reads CASSFTDTQYF. CDR3 nucleotide sequence: TGTGCCAGCAGCTTCACAGATACGCAGTATTTT.

The rearrangement joins TRBV28 to TRBJ1-5; possible D gene TRBD1, 5 bases. CDR3 size: 15 residues. CDR1 MDHEN and CDR2 SYDVKM come from the germline V gene. Deletions cut 5 bases from V and 6 bases from J, with 17 bases between. The CDR3 DNA reads TGTGCCAGCAGTCCGCAAGGGGTGGCGGGTCAGCCCCAGCATTTT. Amino acids: CASSPQGVAGQPQHF.

The CDR3 region is CASLVAGTYEQYF. The DNA of the CDR3 is TGTGCCAGCCTTGTAGCGGGAACATACGAGCAGTACTTC. The chain is built from TRBV12-3 or TRBV12-4 and TRBJ2-7, with 8 bases that match TRBD2. Trimming at V came to 8 bases and at J to 4 bases, leaving 7 bases not matched to a gene. The CDR3 extends over 13 amino acids.

As DNA, the CDR3 is TGCGCCAGCAGTCAATCGTGGGGCCCAAATCAGCCCCAGCATTTT. Protein: CASSQSWGPNQPQHF. The V gene is TRBV23-1, the J gene TRBJ1-5, with D possibly being TRBD1 (5 bases). TRBV23-1 falls under the ORF class, with uncertain function. The CDR3 totals 15 residues. The V end was cut by 0 bases, the J end by 4 bases, with 10 bases between.

The rearrangement links TRBV19 to TRBJ1-1; a weak D match, TRBD1 (6 bases). The CDR3 has 15 residues. Trimming pared 7 bases from V and 1 base from J, leaving 16 bases between. Germline V lookup: CDR1 LNHDA, CDR2 SQIVND (reference sequence). CDR3 sequence: CASMRPVGANTEAFF. The CDR3 nucleotides read TGTGCCAGTATGCGGCCCGTGGGGGCGAACACTGAAGCTTTCTTT.

The chain couples TRBV21-1 to TRBJ2-7; the table's D call, TRBD2, has no DNA check behind it. TRBV21-1 is a recognized pseudogene. The CDR3 has 14 amino acids. The CDR3 region has the DNA TGTGCCAGCAGCAATGGTTGGCGGACCTACGAGCAGTACTTC. This gives the protein CASSNGWRTYEQYF.

The genes are TRBV2 and TRBJ1-1, with 9 bases aligning to TRBD1. The CDR3 sequence is 16 residues long. Germline V gene sequence: CDR1 SNHLY, CDR2 FYNNEI. V lost 1 base, J lost 1 base, and 4 bases stayed unmatched. The CDR3, as DNA: TGTGCCAGCAGTGAAGGTACAGGGGGCCCGAACACTGAAGCTTTCTTT. It translates to CASSEGTGGPNTEAFF. Based on the CDR3 plus reference TRBV2 and TRBJ1-1, the full variable domain is EPEVTQTPSHQVTQMGQEVILRCVPISNHLYFYWYRQILGQKVEFLVSFYNNEISEKSEIFDDQFSVERPDGSNFTLKIRSTKLEDSAMYFCASSEGTGGPNTEAFFGQGTRLTVV.

This clone was observed a single time. The chain has TRBV5-1 and TRBJ1-1; TRBD1 aligns across 8 bases. The CDR3 sequence is 14 residues long. Germline values: CDR1 SGHRS, CDR2 YFSETQ. After removal of 0 bases from V and 9 bases from J, the junction contained 7 bases not matched to a gene. CDR3 in amino acids: CASSLVATGEKAFF. The CDR3 DNA reads TGCGCCAGCAGCTTGGTCGCGACAGGGGAGAAAGCTTTCTTT.

The V call is TRBV2, the J call TRBJ1-4, with unresolved D. Per germline, CDR1 SNHLY and CDR2 FYNNEI. The CDR3 is made up of 14 amino acids. The V and J ends lost 7 bases and 0 bases respectively, with 9 bases between them. This CDR3 reads CASTPLATNEKLFF. The CDR3 DNA sequence: TGTGCCAGCACTCCGTTGGCAACTAATGAAAAACTGTTTTTT.

This chain uses TRBV7-9 with TRBJ1-1; TRBD1 matches 7 bases. V was clipped by 6 bases and J by 1 base; unmatched bases: 5. The germline gives CDR1 SEHNR, CDR2 FQNEAQ (reference sequence). The CDR3 runs to 14 residues. CDR3: CASREQGRNTEAFF. CDR3 sequence (DNA): TGTGCCAGCAGGGAACAGGGGCGGAACACTGAAGCTTTCTTT.